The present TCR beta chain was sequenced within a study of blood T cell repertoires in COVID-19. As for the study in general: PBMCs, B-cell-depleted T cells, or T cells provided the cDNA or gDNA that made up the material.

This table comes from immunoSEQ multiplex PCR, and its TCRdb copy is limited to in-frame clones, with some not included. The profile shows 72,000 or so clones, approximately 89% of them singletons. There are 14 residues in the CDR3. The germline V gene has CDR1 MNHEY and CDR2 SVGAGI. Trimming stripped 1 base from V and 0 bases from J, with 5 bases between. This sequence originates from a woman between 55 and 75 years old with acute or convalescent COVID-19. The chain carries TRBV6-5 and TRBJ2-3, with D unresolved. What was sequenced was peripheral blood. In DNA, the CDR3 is TGTGCCAGCAGTTACTTAGAGAGCACAGATACGCAGTATTTT. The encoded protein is CASSYLESTDTQYF.